This T cell receptor beta chain stems from a study of T cell responses to AZD1222 COVID-19 vaccine. Study results and limitations: A reported finding is that nearly half of spike-specific TCRs target unmutated variant regions. All repertoire sampling was performed exclusively after the peak T cell response. The donors showed a predominance of white British ancestry and of females, with possible underestimation of clonal diversity.

Unmatched junction bases numbered 7, after V lost 4 bases and J lost 5 bases. The CDR3 has 15 amino acids. The germline gives CDR1 SGHDN, CDR2 FVKESK. The data were produced by immunoSEQ multiplex PCR, yet TCRdb's version contains in-frame clones alone and is incomplete. The sample has 150,000 to 180,000 clones; roughly nine tenths are singletons. As regards this clone: The antigen is not known.

The receptor was isolated from an adult in good health. Specimen: peripheral blood, collected on day 0 of MenACWY control vaccination. V is TRBV14 and J is TRBJ2-7; 11 bases are shared with TRBD1. CDR3 loop: CASSRIGQGAHEQYF. CDR3 in DNA: TGTGCCAGCAGCCGAATAGGACAGGGGGCCCACGAGCAGTACTTC.